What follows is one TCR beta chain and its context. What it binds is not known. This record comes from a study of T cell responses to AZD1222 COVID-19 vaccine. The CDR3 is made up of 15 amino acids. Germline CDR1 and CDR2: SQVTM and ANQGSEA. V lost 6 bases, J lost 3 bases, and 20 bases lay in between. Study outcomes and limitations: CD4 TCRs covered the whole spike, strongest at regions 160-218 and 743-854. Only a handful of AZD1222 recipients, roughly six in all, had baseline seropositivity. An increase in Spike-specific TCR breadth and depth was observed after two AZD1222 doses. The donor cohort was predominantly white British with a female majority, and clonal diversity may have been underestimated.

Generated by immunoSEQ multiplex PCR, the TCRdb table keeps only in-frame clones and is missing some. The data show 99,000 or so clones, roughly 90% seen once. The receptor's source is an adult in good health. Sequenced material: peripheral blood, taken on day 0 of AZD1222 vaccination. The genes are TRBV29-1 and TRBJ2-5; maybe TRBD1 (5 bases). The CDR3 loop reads CSVGDDDRGEETQYF. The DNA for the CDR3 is TGCAGCGTAGGCGACGACGACAGAGGTGAAGAGACCCAGTACTTC.